The rows below give T cell receptor beta chains drawn from one sample of a study of OX40 agonist ivuxolimab in advanced cancers. Clones were sequenced by immunoSEQ multiplex PCR, and TCRdb holds only the in-frame ones, with some missing. The data contain roughly 80,000 clones, about 81% of them singletons. The sample consisted of CD4+ or CD8+ T cells sorted from blood, taken in a trial of the OX40 agonist ivuxolimab. The source of these receptors is an adult with an advanced solid tumor such as melanoma, head and neck, liver or kidney cancer. The CDR3 runs from the conserved cysteine through the conserved F or W. The D gene is left open where the match is weak. A row's size may be missing; if present it is once, few, many or a size class.

size: NA
J: TRBJ2-1
D: NA
length: 14
V: TRBV6-1
DNA: TGTGCCAGCCACCACAGGACTTCCTACAATGAGCAGTTCTTC
CDR3: CASHHRTSYNEQFF

size: NA
J: TRBJ2-3
D: NA
length: 11
V: TRBV20-1
DNA: TGCAGTGCTATAGAGACAGATACGCAGTATTTT
CDR3: CSAIETDTQYF

size: few
J: TRBJ1-1
D: NA
length: 13
V: TRBV30
DNA: TGTGCCTGGAGTGTCGGGGGGCGTACTGAAGCTTTCTTT
CDR3: CAWSVGGRTEAFF

size: NA
J: TRBJ2-1
D: NA
length: 12
V: TRBV5-1
DNA: TGCGCCAGCAGCCCAGAGGGCCATGAGCAGTTCTTC
CDR3: CASSPEGHEQFF

size: NA
J: TRBJ2-7
D: NA
length: 13
V: TRBV11-2
DNA: TGTGCCAGCAGCCCCCGGGTTGGGGACGAGCAGTACTTC
CDR3: CASSPRVGDEQYF

size: NA
J: TRBJ2-3
D: NA
length: 15
V: TRBV6-5
DNA: TGTGCCAGCAGTTCCCACAGTGACGGCACAGATACGCAGTATTTT
CDR3: CASSSHSDGTDTQYF

size: NA
J: TRBJ2-2
D: NA
length: 14
V: TRBV10-3
DNA: TGTGCCATCAGATCCGGGACCCACCCCGGGGAGCTGTTTTTT
CDR3: CAIRSGTHPGELFF

size: NA
J: TRBJ1-6
D: NA
length: 12
V: TRBV6-5
DNA: TGTGCCAGCACTCGTGGTCCTTCACCCCTCCACTTT
CDR3: CASTRGPSPLHF

size: few
J: TRBJ1-2
D: NA
length: 16
V: TRBV4-2
DNA: TGTGCCAGCAGCCAAGAGGAACAGGCTACTAACTATGGCTACACCTTC
CDR3: CASSQEEQATNYGYTF

size: NA
J: TRBJ1-2
D: NA
length: 19
V: TRBV27
DNA: TGTGCCAGCAGTTTATCCTTCGGGCCTCGGGACCGTGGTGACTATGGCTACACCTTC
CDR3: CASSLSFGPRDRGDYGYTF

size: NA
J: TRBJ2-7
D: NA
length: 16
V: TRBV18
DNA: TGTGCCAGCTCATTCCGTGGGGGTCTAGGCGCCTACGAGCAGTACTTC
CDR3: CASSFRGGLGAYEQYF

size: NA
J: TRBJ2-2
D: TRBD1
length: 16
V: TRBV4-1
DNA: TGCGCCGCCAAAGGACTGGGGACAGGGGGGACCGGGGAGCTGTTTTTT
CDR3: CAAKGLGTGGTGELFF

size: NA
J: TRBJ2-2
D: NA
length: 19
V: TRBV14
DNA: TGTGCCAGCAGCCATTATACAGGGTTTGCTGGGGCGGACACCGGGGAGCTGTTTTTT
CDR3: CASSHYTGFAGADTGELFF

size: few
J: TRBJ2-3
D: NA
length: 14
V: TRBV11-2
DNA: TGTGCCAGCAGCTTAGACAGGGGGGGAGATACGCAGTATTTT
CDR3: CASSLDRGGDTQYF

size: NA
J: TRBJ1-3
D: NA
length: 13
V: TRBV7-9
DNA: TGTGCCAGCAGCCGGGACACTGGAAACACCATATATTTT
CDR3: CASSRDTGNTIYF

size: NA
J: TRBJ2-7
D: NA
length: 14
V: TRBV5-1
DNA: TGCGCCAGCAGCCCCGCCGGAGGTGGCCTCGAGCAGTACTTC
CDR3: CASSPAGGGLEQYF

size: NA
J: TRBJ2-1
D: NA
length: 12
V: TRBV9
DNA: TGTGCCAGCAGCCCAGGGAGCGCTGAGCAGTTCTTC
CDR3: CASSPGSAEQFF

size: NA
J: TRBJ2-7
D: NA
length: 14
V: TRBV5-5
DNA: TGTGCCAGCAGCTTGGTTGGGGGTTATTACGAGCAGTACTTC
CDR3: CASSLVGGYYEQYF

size: few
J: TRBJ1-1
D: NA
length: 12
V: TRBV30
DNA: TGTGCCTGGGGCCGGGACCACACTGAAGCTTTCTTT
CDR3: CAWGRDHTEAFF

size: NA
J: TRBJ1-3
D: NA
length: 16
V: TRBV7-9
DNA: TGTGCCAGCAGCCTCCCGACAGCTAACCTTGGAAACACCATATATTTT
CDR3: CASSLPTANLGNTIYF

size: NA
J: TRBJ1-2
D: NA
length: 15
V: TRBV28
DNA: TGCTCAACGAGTGGACAGATTGGCTTTAACTATGGCTACACCTTC
CDR3: CSTSGQIGFNYGYTF

size: NA
J: TRBJ1-6
D: TRBD1
length: 17
V: TRBV10-3
DNA: TGTGCCATCAGTGAGTCGACCGGGGACAGGAGAAATTCACCCCTCCACTTT
CDR3: CAISESTGDRRNSPLHF

size: NA
J: TRBJ1-6
D: NA
length: 16
V: TRBV28
DNA: TGTGCCAGCAGTAAGGGACCGCGAATAAGTGATTCACCCCTCCACTTT
CDR3: CASSKGPRISDSPLHF

size: few
J: TRBJ1-5
D: TRBD1
length: 16
V: TRBV5-6
DNA: TGTGCCAGCAGCTTACAGGGGGCGGAAGTCAATCAGCCCCAGCATTTT
CDR3: CASSLQGAEVNQPQHF

size: few
J: TRBJ1-2
D: TRBD1
length: 16
V: TRBV4-1
DNA: TGCGCCAGCAGCCAAGGGGTCCAGGGGACAGGGAGTAGCTACACCTTC
CDR3: CASSQGVQGTGSSYTF